Presented here are 23 T cell receptor beta chains from one specimen sequenced in a study of shared clonotypes between healthy human individuals. Profiled with immunoSEQ multiplex PCR; TCRdb holds only in-frame clones, not every one. The sample lists roughly 2.2 million clones; approximately 93% were seen once. The sequenced material came from naive CD4+ T cells from PBMCs. Specified subset: CD45RA+ positively selected. The receptors derive from a man between 18 and 35 years old in good health. Some clones in this sample may be carry-over from other donors' samples.

The chain links TRBV11-2 to TRBJ2-5; 11 positions match TRBD1. The junction had 7 bases not matched to a gene; V was cut back by 1 base and J by 3 bases. This CDR3 comprises 17 residues. Germline V lookup: CDR1 SGHAT, CDR2 FQNNGV. CDR3 sequence (DNA): TGTGCCAGCAGCTTAGGGTGGACAGGGGGCCGGAAAGAGACCCAGTACTTC. This codes for CASSLGWTGGRKETQYF.

This chain joins TRBV5-6 and TRBJ2-7; unclear D gene. Germline CDR1 and CDR2: SGHDT and YYEEEE. The CDR3 extends over 14 amino acids. Trimming shortened V by 2 bases and J by 2 bases, and 11 bases separated the two germline ends. DNA for the CDR3: TGTGCCAGCAGCTTTTCCCCCGCAACCTACGAGCAGTACTTC. Residues: CASSFSPATYEQYF.

The rearrangement uses TRBV5-4 and TRBJ1-2; 7 bases are shared with TRBD1. The CDR3 spans 16 residues. Germline CDR1 and CDR2: SGHNT and YYREEE (reference sequence). V was clipped by 3 bases and J by 1 base; unmatched bases: 9. Here the CDR3 reads CASSSGTAYRNYGYTF. CDR3 nucleotides: TGTGCCAGCAGCTCCGGGACAGCGTACCGTAACTATGGCTACACCTTC.

The chain couples TRBV28 to TRBJ2-7; D is possibly TRBD2 (6 bases). Trimming took 4 bases from V and 2 from J, leaving 18 bases between them. The CDR3 sequence is 16 residues long. Per the germline V gene, CDR1 is MDHEN and CDR2 is SYDVKM. The CDR3 DNA reads as TGTGCCAGCAGTTCCCCGGGGCGGGGTTGGGCCTACGAGCAGTACTTC. Its translation is CASSSPGRGWAYEQYF.

The rearrangement uses TRBV5-4 and TRBJ2-3; 15 positions match TRBD2. This CDR3 is built from 18 residues. The germline V gene has CDR1 SGHNT and CDR2 YYREEE (reference sequence). J was trimmed by 3 bases and V by 0 bases; bases with no gene match: 5. The CDR3 region is CASSLGTSGRAGTDTQYF. In DNA form, the CDR3 reads TGTGCCAGCAGCTTGGGGACTAGCGGGAGGGCAGGGACAGATACGCAGTATTTT.

J is TRBJ2-5 and V is TRBV9; TRBD2 agrees at 14 bases. The CDR3 spans 16 residues. Unmatched junction bases numbered 6, after V lost 4 bases and J lost 4 bases. Germline-derived CDR1 and CDR2 are SGDLS and YYNGEE. In DNA form, the CDR3 reads TGTGCCAGCAGCCTGGGGACTAGCGGGAGCGGAGAGACCCAGTACTTC. Translated, it gives CASSLGTSGSGETQYF.

CDR3 loop: CSVLRASGNHGYTF. For the CDR3, the DNA is TGCAGCGTGCTCCGGGCCTCAGGGAATCACGGCTACACCTTC. The chain employs TRBV29-1 and TRBJ1-2, with D perhaps TRBD1 (5 bases). Trimming shortened V by 6 bases and J by 8 bases, and 22 bases separated the two germline ends. This CDR3 comprises 14 residues. Germline-derived CDR1 and CDR2 are SQVTM and ANQGSEA. The full variable domain, its missing parts supplied by reference TRBV29-1 and TRBJ1-2, is SAVISQKPSRDICQRGTSLTIQCQVDSQVTMMFWYRQQPGQSLTLIATANQGSEATYESGFVIDKFPISRPNLTFSTLTVSNMSPEDSSIYLCSVLRASGNHGYTFGSGTRLTVV.

In its sample, this clone was seen a few times. The chain carries TRBV6-1 and TRBJ1-1, with TRBD1 identical over 8 bases. With 6 bases clipped from V and 3 bases from J, the junction kept 3 bases outside the gene matches. The germline CDR1 and CDR2 sequences are MNHNS and SASEGT. CDR3 length: 13 amino acids. The CDR3 bases are TGTGCCAGCAGGGAGACAGGGGACACTGAAGCTTTCTTT. Protein sequence: CASRETGDTEAFF.

V and J are TRBV30 and TRBJ2-7; D gene uncertain. V was shortened by 4 bases and J by 0 bases, with 7 bases between the two germline ends. This CDR3 spans 12 amino acids. Per the germline V gene, CDR1 is GTSNPN and CDR2 is SVGIG (reference sequence). In DNA, the CDR3 is TGTGCCTGGACTCGGAGCTCCTACGAGCAGTACTTC. It specifies CAWTRSSYEQYF.

This clone showed up just a few times. The V gene is TRBV15, the J gene TRBJ1-1; no firm D call. The CDR3 contains 14 residues. V gave up 1 base and J gave up 1 base, with 7 bases separating them. The germline CDR1 and CDR2 sequences are LNHNV and YYDKDF (reference sequence). The DNA of the CDR3 is TGTGCCACCAGCAGAGCAACGAGGAACACTGAAGCTTTCTTT. This encodes CATSRATRNTEAFF.

This chain links TRBV5-4 with TRBJ2-7; D is perhaps TRBD1 or TRBD2 (5 bases each). CDR3 length: 16 residues. Trimming left V 4 bases short and J 1 base short, with 18 bases between. Germline V CDR1 and CDR2: SGHNT, YYREEE (reference sequence). The CDR3 coding sequence is TGTGCCAGCAGCCAAGATTGGGGACGGTCGTCCTACGAGCAGTACTTC. Amino acid sequence: CASSQDWGRSSYEQYF.

The rearrangement links TRBV11-2 to TRBJ2-2; D not resolved. Looked up from germline, CDR1 is SGHAT and CDR2 is FQNNGV. The V gene lost 2 bases and the J gene lost 1 base, with 11 bases spanning the gap. This CDR3 contains 16 residues. CDR3 sequence (DNA): TGTGCCAGCAGCTTAAGTCCTTCCGGGAACACCGGGGAGCTGTTTTTT. Translated, it gives CASSLSPSGNTGELFF.

The chain has TRBV27 and TRBJ2-7, with a tentative D call TRBD1 (7 bases). The germline V gene has CDR1 MNHEY and CDR2 SMNVEV (reference sequence). The CDR3 sequence is 15 residues long. Trimming left V 2 bases short and J 6 bases short, with 17 bases between. In DNA, the CDR3 is TGTGCCAGCAGTTTAAGGTACAGGGGAGGTGGCGAGCAGTACTTC. This translates into CASSLRYRGGGEQYF.

The V call is TRBV5-1, the J call TRBJ1-4; TRBD1 matches 10 bases. The CDR3 covers 15 residues. J gave up 8 bases and V 5 bases, and 9 bases lay outside the gene matches. Germline loops: CDR1 SGHRS, CDR2 YFSETQ. CDR3 in amino acids: CASRRAGTGDEKLFF. Here the CDR3 DNA reads TGCGCCAGCAGACGCGCCGGGACAGGGGACGAAAAACTGTTTTTT.

As concerns this clone: The junction shows a germline mismatch at one end, possibly a read error. The chain combines TRBV4-2 with TRBJ1-4; D remains ambiguous. The CDR3 has 13 amino acids. CDR1 and CDR2 (germline): LGHNA, YNFKEQ. The chain's CDR3 is CASSPPLSTAFHF. The CDR3 nucleotides are TGTGCCAGCAGCCCCCCCTTGAGTACCGCCTTTCACTTT.

Turning to this clone: This CDR3 is also generated by other DNA sequences in the sample. The genes are TRBV28 and TRBJ2-7; D call uncertain. Trimming pared 3 bases from V and 3 bases from J, leaving 3 bases between. This CDR3 region has 11 residues. In germline, CDR1 is MDHEN, CDR2 SYDVKM. The CDR3 loop is CASSLHYEQYF. The CDR3 bases are TGTGCCAGCAGTTTGCACTACGAGCAGTACTTC.

The V gene is TRBV2, the J gene TRBJ2-7; possibly TRBD2 for D (5 bases). The CDR3 loop spans 14 amino acids. Trimming left V 6 bases short and J 7 bases short, with 19 bases between. Germline lookup yields CDR1 SNHLY and CDR2 FYNNEI. CDR3 region: CASRTTGSSWEQYF. The CDR3 coding sequence is TGTGCCAGCAGAACCACGGGATCCTCCTGGGAGCAGTACTTC.

The chain has TRBV2 and TRBJ2-2, with TRBD2 as a possible D gene (5 bases). With 4 bases removed from V and 2 bases from J, the gap between germline ends came to 5 bases. This CDR3 comprises 13 residues. Germline CDR1 SNHLY, CDR2 FYNNEI. Written as DNA, the CDR3 is TGTGCCAGCAGTGCGGGAAACACCGGGGAGCTGTTTTTT. Translation gives CASSAGNTGELFF.

This rearrangement joins TRBV11-2 to TRBJ2-5, with D unclear. Germline assignment: CDR1 SGHAT and CDR2 FQNNGV. The length of the CDR3 is 16 residues. V lost 3 bases to trimming and J lost 1 base, with 15 bases between them. The CDR3 reads CASSFRYIVTQETQYF. DNA for the CDR3: TGTGCCAGCAGCTTTCGGTACATCGTAACCCAAGAGACCCAGTACTTC.

This chain joins TRBV6-6 and TRBJ2-2; 8 bases are a match to TRBD1. Germline V gene lookup returns CDR1 MNHNY and CDR2 SVGAGI (reference sequence). J gave up 6 bases and V 8 bases, and 8 bases lay outside the gene matches. CDR3 length equals 14 residues. The CDR3 sequence: CASGLTGEAGELFF. The CDR3 DNA sequence: TGTGCCAGCGGTTTGACAGGGGAAGCCGGGGAGCTGTTTTTT.

This chain links TRBV11-2 with TRBJ2-5; D gene uncertain. V dropped 1 base and J dropped 3 bases, with 6 bases sitting between them. Germline V lookup: CDR1 SGHAT, CDR2 FQNNGV. The CDR3 is 13 residues long. DNA for the CDR3: TGTGCCAGCAGCTTAGCGATGGAAGAGACCCAGTACTTC. It is translated as CASSLAMEETQYF.

V usage is TRBV7-8 and J usage is TRBJ1-2; TRBD1 aligns across 7 bases. In germline, CDR1 is SGHVS, CDR2 FQNEAQ. After removal of 0 bases from V and 6 bases from J, the junction contained 4 bases not matched to a gene. This CDR3 contains 14 residues. The CDR3 loop is CASSLAARGNGYTF. Written as DNA, the CDR3 is TGTGCCAGCAGCTTAGCGGCCAGGGGGAATGGCTACACCTTC.

The gene calls are TRBV5-8 and TRBJ2-1; D remains ambiguous. This CDR3 spans 14 amino acids. V was clipped by 5 bases and J by 1 base, with 10 bases between them. CDR1 SGHTS and CDR2 YDEGEE come from the germline V gene. The CDR3 nucleotides are TGTGCCAGCAGGGCGATGGGGTCCTACAATGAGCAGTTCTTC. Its translation: CASRAMGSYNEQFF.